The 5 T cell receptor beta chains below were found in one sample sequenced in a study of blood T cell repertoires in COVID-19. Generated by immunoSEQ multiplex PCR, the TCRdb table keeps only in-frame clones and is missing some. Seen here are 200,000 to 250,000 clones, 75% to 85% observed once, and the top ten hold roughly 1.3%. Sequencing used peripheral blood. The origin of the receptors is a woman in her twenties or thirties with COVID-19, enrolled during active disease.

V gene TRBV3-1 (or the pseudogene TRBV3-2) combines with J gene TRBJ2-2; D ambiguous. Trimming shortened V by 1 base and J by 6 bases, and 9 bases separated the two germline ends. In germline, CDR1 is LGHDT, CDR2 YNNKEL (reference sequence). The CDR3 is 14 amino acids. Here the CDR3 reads CASSQVTVPGELFF. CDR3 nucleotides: TGTGCCAGCAGCCAAGTAACGGTTCCCGGGGAGCTGTTTTTT.

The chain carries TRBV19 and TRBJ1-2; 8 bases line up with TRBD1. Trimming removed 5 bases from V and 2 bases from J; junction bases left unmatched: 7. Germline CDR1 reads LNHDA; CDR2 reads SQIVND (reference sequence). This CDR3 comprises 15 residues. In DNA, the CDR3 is TGTGCCAGTAGTTCCCAGGACAGGGCCAACTATGGCTACACCTTC. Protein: CASSSQDRANYGYTF.

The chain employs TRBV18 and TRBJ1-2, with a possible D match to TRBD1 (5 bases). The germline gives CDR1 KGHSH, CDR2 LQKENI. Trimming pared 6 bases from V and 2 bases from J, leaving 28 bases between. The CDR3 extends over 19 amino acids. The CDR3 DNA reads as TGTGCCAGCTCCCCCGCTACCGGACACCGGAACTCTCTCAACTATGGCTACACCTTC. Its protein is CASSPATGHRNSLNYGYTF. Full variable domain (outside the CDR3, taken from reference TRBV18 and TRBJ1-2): NAGVMQNPRHLVRRRGQEARLRCSPMKGHSHVYWYRQLPEEGLKFMVYLQKENIIDESGMPKERFSAEFPKEGPSILRIQQVVRGDSAAYFCASSPATGHRNSLNYGYTFGSGTRLTVV.

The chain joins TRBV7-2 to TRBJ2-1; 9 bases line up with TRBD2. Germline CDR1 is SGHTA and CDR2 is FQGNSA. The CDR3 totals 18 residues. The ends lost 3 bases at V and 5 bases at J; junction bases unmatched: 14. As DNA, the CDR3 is TGTGCCAGCAGCTTTGCCAGTAGAGGCGGGAGGGGGCACAATGAGCAGTTCTTC. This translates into CASSFASRGGRGHNEQFF. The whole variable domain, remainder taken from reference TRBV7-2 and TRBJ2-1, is GAGVSQSPSNKVTEKGKDVELRCDPISGHTALYWYRQSLGQGLEFLIYFQGNSAPDKSGLPSDRFSAERTGGSVSTLTIQRTQQEDSAVYLCASSFASRGGRGHNEQFFGPGTRLTVL.

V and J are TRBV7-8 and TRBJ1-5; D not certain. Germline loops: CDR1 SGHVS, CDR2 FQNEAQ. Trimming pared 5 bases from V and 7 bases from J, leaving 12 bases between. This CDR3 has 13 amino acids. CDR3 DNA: TGTGCCAGCAGCAACCCGGGAGAGCAGCCCCAGCATTTT. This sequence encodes CASSNPGEQPQHF.